This T cell receptor beta chain was documented in a study of blood T cell repertoires in COVID-19. The overall study: The cDNA or gDNA used as material had been derived from T cells, B-cell-depleted T cells, or PBMCs.

Germline V CDR1 and CDR2: MNHEY, SVGAGI. Trimming shortened V by 4 bases and J by 8 bases, and 17 bases separated the two germline ends. CDR3 length: 15 residues. The protocol was immunoSEQ multiplex PCR, while the TCRdb copy is restricted to in-frame clones and leaves out a portion. The sample has 200,000 to 300,000 clones, about 90% seen once; the top ten hold approximately 4%. V and J are TRBV6-5 and TRBJ1-4; D possibly corresponds to TRBD1 (6 bases). The material sequenced was peripheral blood. The source is a woman in her thirties or forties with acute or convalescent COVID-19. Written as DNA, the CDR3 is TGTGCCAGCAGTTTACAGGGAGAGCAGGTGGAAAAACTGTTTTTT. Translated, it gives CASSLQGEQVEKLFF.